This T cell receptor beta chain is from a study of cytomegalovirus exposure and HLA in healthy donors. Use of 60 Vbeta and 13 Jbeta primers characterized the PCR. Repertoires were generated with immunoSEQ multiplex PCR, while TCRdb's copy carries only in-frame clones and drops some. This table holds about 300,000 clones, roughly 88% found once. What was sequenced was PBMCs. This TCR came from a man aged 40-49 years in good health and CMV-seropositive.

CDR3 DNA sequence: TGTGCCAGCAAAGTTCCAGGGGGCACGAGTGAAAAACTGTTTTTT. Its translation: CASKVPGGTSEKLFF. The chain is built from TRBV2 and TRBJ1-4; TRBD1 aligns across 8 bases. The CDR3 has 15 amino acids. The V gene end was trimmed by 7 bases and the J gene end by 7 bases; junction bases not matched to a gene: 11. CDR1 and CDR2 from the germline V gene are SNHLY and FYNNEI.